This T cell receptor beta chain comes out of a study of T cell responses to AZD1222 COVID-19 vaccine. The germline V gene has CDR1 SGHDT and CDR2 YYEEEE. The CDR3 has 13 amino acids. V lost 4 bases and J 5 bases, leaving 9 bases between the germline ends. Profiled with immunoSEQ multiplex PCR; TCRdb holds only in-frame clones, not every one. This sample carries around 170,000 clones, 80% to 90% of them seen once, and the ten largest clones take roughly 12%. The sequencing used peripheral blood, collected 28 days after the second AZD1222 dose. The chain employs TRBV5-6 and TRBJ2-2; D is unresolved. This clonotype was sampled from an adult who received the AZD1222 COVID-19 vaccine. The CDR3 DNA follows: TGTGCCAGCAGCCGCGGTGGAACCGGGGAGCTGTTTTTT. It specifies CASSRGGTGELFF.